The 10 T cell receptor beta chains presented below share a single source sample, sequenced in a study of cytomegalovirus exposure and HLA in healthy donors. PCR amplification relied on 60 Vbeta primers (plus 13 Jbeta primers). Generated by immunoSEQ multiplex PCR, the TCRdb table keeps only in-frame clones and is missing some. The profile covers 210,000 or so clones, with 77% appearing a single time and approximately 2.6% taken by the ten largest. Specimen: PBMCs. The receptors originated from a woman aged 60 to 75 in good health and CMV-seropositive.

The chain uses TRBV28 and TRBJ2-3; D possibly corresponds to TRBD2 (5 bases). The CDR3 has 14 amino acids. The V and J ends lost 6 bases and 2 bases respectively, with 12 bases between them. Germline lookup yields CDR1 MDHEN and CDR2 SYDVKM. CDR3: CASRLTTHTDTQYF. In DNA form, the CDR3 reads TGTGCCAGCAGATTGACTACGCACACAGATACGCAGTATTTT.

This chain joins TRBV28 and TRBJ2-7; 10 bases line up with TRBD1. The CDR3 has 14 residues. Germline V gene data show CDR1 as MDHEN and CDR2 as SYDVKM. Losses at the gene ends were 3 bases for V and 6 bases for J; bases not matched to a gene: 5. In DNA form, the CDR3 reads TGTGCCAGCAGTTTCGTGGGACAGGGGATCGAGCAGTACTTC. Protein sequence: CASSFVGQGIEQYF. The whole variable domain, remainder taken from reference TRBV28 and TRBJ2-7, is DVKVTQSSRYLVKRTGEKVFLECVQDMDHENMFWYRQDPGLGLRLIYFSYDVKMKEKGDIPEGYSVSREKKERFSLILESASTNQTSMYLCASSFVGQGIEQYFGPGTRLTVT.

V usage is TRBV5-1 and J usage is TRBJ2-5, with 12 bases lining up with TRBD2. Per the germline V gene, CDR1 is SGHRS and CDR2 is YFSETQ. The CDR3 is made up of 16 amino acids. V gave up 3 bases and J gave up 6 bases; unmatched junction bases: 9. CDR3 loop: CASSSTSSGGGKTQYF. CDR3 in DNA: TGCGCCAGCAGCTCTACCTCTAGCGGGGGGGGTAAGACCCAGTACTTC.

Comment on this clone: Within the sample, other DNA sequences also encode this same CDR3. CDR3 DNA sequence: TGTGCCTGGAGTCCAGAGAACACTGAAGCTTTCTTT. Translation gives CAWSPENTEAFF. The rearrangement links TRBV30 to TRBJ1-1; no definite D call. The V gene lost 2 bases and the J gene lost 1 base, with 5 bases spanning the gap. The CDR3 consists of 12 residues. The germline V gene encodes CDR1 GTSNPN and CDR2 SVGIG (reference sequence).

This chain links TRBV2 with TRBJ2-2, with D tentatively TRBD2 (5 bases). The CDR3 spans 14 residues. V lost 10 bases and J lost 0, with 12 bases in between. From germline, CDR1 is SNHLY and CDR2 FYNNEI. DNA of the CDR3: TGTGCCACCCGTCGGGGATCGAACACCGGGGAGCTGTTTTTT. Translated: CATRRGSNTGELFF.

In this sample, this clone turned up a few times. CDR3 coding DNA: TGTGCCAGCGGAAGACAGGGGGCCTACTCTGGAAACACCATATATTTT. Its protein product is CASGRQGAYSGNTIYF. This chain connects TRBV6-6 to TRBJ1-3, with 10 bases aligning to TRBD1. This CDR3 comprises 16 residues. J lost 0 bases, V lost 8 bases, and 7 bases had no gene match. The germline V gene has CDR1 MNHNY and CDR2 SVGAGI (reference sequence).

The chain has TRBV5-4 and TRBJ2-7; 16 bases are a match to TRBD2. Germline V CDR1 and CDR2: SGHNT, YYREEE (reference sequence). The length of the CDR3 is 16 residues. V lost 5 bases and J lost 7; bases outside the gene matches: 9. In nucleotides, the CDR3 is TGTGCCAGCAGACCGGGACTAGCGGGAGGGTTAAGAGAGCAGTACTTC. Its translation: CASRPGLAGGLREQYF.

The chain joins TRBV6-1 to TRBJ1-6; 8 bases are a match to TRBD1. CDR3 length equals 14 residues. V shed 2 bases, J shed 10 bases, and the junction held 4 bases outside the gene matches. CDR1 is MNHNS, CDR2 SASEGT, per germline. CDR3 in DNA: TGTGCCAGCAGTGAACAGGGGGCAAGATCACCCCTCCACTTT. Its protein is CASSEQGARSPLHF.

V is TRBV6-5 and J is TRBJ2-7, with D perhaps TRBD2 (7 bases). V lost 6 bases and J lost 4, with 10 bases in between. Germline V gene lookup returns CDR1 MNHEY and CDR2 SVGAGI. The CDR3 is made up of 12 amino acids. Here the CDR3 reads CASRGGVYEQYF. In nucleotides, the CDR3 is TGTGCCAGCAGAGGGGGGGTTTACGAGCAGTACTTC.

The chain recombines TRBV25-1 with TRBJ1-2; tentative D call: TRBD1 (6 bases). This CDR3 contains 16 residues. The germline V gene has CDR1 MGHDK and CDR2 SYGVNS. V was pared by 3 bases and J by 5 bases, with 19 bases between. The CDR3 region has the DNA TGTGCCAGCAGTGACAGCACAGGGCTACGATCGTATGGCTACACCTTC. Translating it yields CASSDSTGLRSYGYTF.